This T cell receptor beta chain was obtained from a study of CXCR3-negative and CXCR3-positive naive CD8 T cells. Broader study findings: Naive cells that were CXCR3-positive had more hydrophobic TRB CDR3s (compared with CXCR3-negative naive cells).

CDR3 size: 13 residues. Germline V gene sequence: CDR1 SEHNR, CDR2 FQNEAQ (reference sequence). UMI-labeled 5' RACE TRB cDNA libraries were prepared from the cells. TCRdb re-called the 5' RACE reads; one entry per CDR3 protein, DNA not given. The table lists about 120,000 distinct CDR3 sequences. Researchers reported sorting every CD8+ T cell subset in triplicate, 300,000 or so cells per sort. By phenotype, naive CD8+ T cells were CD45RO-CCR7+CD27+CD95-. Worth noting for this clonotype: What it binds is not known.

The J gene is TRBJ2-7, the V gene TRBV7-9. Material for sequencing was naive CXCR3+ CD8+ T cells from blood. The subset was: CD45RO-CCR7+CD27+CD95- naive CD8+ T cells expressing CXCR3 (TNR3+). This sequence originates from a human donor in good health. Some clones in this sample may be carry-over from other donors' samples. The CDR3 protein is CASSLANTYEQYF. Looking up the rest from reference TRBV7-9 and TRBJ2-7 gives the full variable domain: DTGVSQNPRHKITKRGQNVTFRCDPISEHNRLYWYRQTLGQGPEFLTYFQNEAQLEKSRLLSDRFSAERPKGSFSTLEIQRTEQGDSAMYLCASSLANTYEQYFGPGTRLTVT.